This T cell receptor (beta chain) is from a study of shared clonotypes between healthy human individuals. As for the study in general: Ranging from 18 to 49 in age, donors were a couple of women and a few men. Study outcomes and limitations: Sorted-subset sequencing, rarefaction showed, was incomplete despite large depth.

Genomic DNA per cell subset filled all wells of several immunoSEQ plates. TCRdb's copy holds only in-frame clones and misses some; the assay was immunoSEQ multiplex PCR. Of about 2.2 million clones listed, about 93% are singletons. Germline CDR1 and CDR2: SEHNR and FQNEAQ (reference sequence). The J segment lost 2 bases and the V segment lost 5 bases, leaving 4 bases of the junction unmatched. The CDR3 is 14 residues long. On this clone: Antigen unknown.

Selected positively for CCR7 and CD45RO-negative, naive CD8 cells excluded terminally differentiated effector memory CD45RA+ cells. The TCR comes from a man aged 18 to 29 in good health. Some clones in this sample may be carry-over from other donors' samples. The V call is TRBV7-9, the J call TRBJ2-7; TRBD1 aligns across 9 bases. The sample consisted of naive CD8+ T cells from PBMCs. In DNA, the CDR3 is TGTGCCAGCAGCGGGTGGACAGGGGCCTACGAGCAGTACTTC. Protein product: CASSGWTGAYEQYF.